These 10 T cell receptor beta chains were sequenced from one sample in a study of cytomegalovirus exposure and HLA in healthy donors. The PCR made use of 60 Vbeta and 13 Jbeta primers. Sequencing used immunoSEQ multiplex PCR; TCRdb keeps in-frame clones, though not all of them. This table holds around 150,000 clones, about 76% found once. Material: PBMCs. Receptors were obtained from a male donor in good health and CMV-seropositive.

The chain links TRBV11-1 to TRBJ1-1, with D perhaps matching TRBD1 (5 bases). CDR1 and CDR2 (germline): SGHAT, FQDESV (reference sequence). Trimming stripped 5 bases from V and 7 bases from J, with 20 bases between. The CDR3 extends over 15 amino acids. CDR3 in amino acids: CASSPEGFGGGEAFF. The CDR3 region has the DNA TGTGCCAGCAGCCCAGAAGGGTTTGGGGGGGGTGAAGCTTTCTTT. Drawing the rest from reference TRBV11-1 and TRBJ1-1, the complete variable domain is EAEVAQSPRYKITEKSQAVAFWCDPISGHATLYWYRQILGQGPELLVQFQDESVVDDSQLPKDRFSAERLKGVDSTLKIQPAELGDSAMYLCASSPEGFGGGEAFFGQGTRLTVV.

This clone was observed once. The rearrangement joins TRBV11-2 to TRBJ1-4; D might be TRBD1 (6 bases). Trimming shortened V by 5 bases and J by 7 bases, and 11 bases separated the two germline ends. The germline gives CDR1 SGHAT, CDR2 FQNNGV. CDR3 length equals 13 residues. The CDR3 DNA follows: TGTGCCAGCAGCGTCAGGGGTAGTGAAAAACTGTTTTTT. This gives the protein CASSVRGSEKLFF.

CDR3 coding DNA: TGCGCCAGCAGCCAAGTGGGGGGAGGTCAAGAGACCCAGTACTTC. Its protein is CASSQVGGGQETQYF. V gene TRBV4-1 combines with J gene TRBJ2-5; D may be TRBD2 (6 bases). Germline loops: CDR1 MGHRA, CDR2 YSYEKL. This CDR3 comprises 15 residues. V was cut by 1 base and J by 2 bases, with 11 bases left in between.

The chain uses TRBV5-8 and TRBJ2-7, with a possible D match to TRBD1 (6 bases). The V end was cut by 7 bases, the J end by 4 bases, with 21 bases between. Germline CDR1 reads SGHTS; CDR2 reads YDEGEE. This CDR3 comprises 15 residues. CDR3 in amino acids: CASSLPYRESYEQYF. CDR3 DNA: TGTGCCAGCTCTCTCCCCTACAGGGAATCGTACGAGCAGTACTTC.

The chain uses TRBV27 and TRBJ1-3; tentative D call: TRBD1 (6 bases). The ends were cut back, 6 bases at V and 2 bases at J, with 14 bases in the middle. CDR1 is MNHEY and CDR2 is SMNVEV in the germline V gene (reference sequence). The CDR3 runs 15 residues. In DNA, the CDR3 is TGTGCCAGCAGACCCACAGGGCCGGCTGGAAACACCATATATTTT. Translated, it gives CASRPTGPAGNTIYF.

The chain employs TRBV18 and TRBJ2-3; no clear D gene. CDR3 length equals 12 residues. From germline, CDR1 is KGHSH and CDR2 LQKENI. V lost 3 bases, J lost 6 bases, and 7 bases lay in between. The CDR3 coding sequence is TGTGCCAGCTCACCTCGTGAGGATACGCAGTATTTT. This translates into CASSPREDTQYF.

The chain has TRBV30 and TRBJ1-5; D remains ambiguous. Germline V CDR1 and CDR2: GTSNPN, SVGIG (reference sequence). The ends were cut back, 0 bases at V and 6 bases at J, with 9 bases in the middle. The CDR3 length is 13 residues. The CDR3 protein is CAWSVQGSQPQHF. CDR3 coding DNA: TGTGCCTGGAGTGTACAAGGGAGTCAGCCCCAGCATTTT.

This chain links TRBV4-2 with TRBJ2-3, with D possibly TRBD1 on 6 matching bases. The CDR3 is 15 amino acids. Per the germline V gene, CDR1 is LGHNA and CDR2 is YNFKEQ. V lost 0 bases, J lost 6 bases, and 13 bases lay in between. The CDR3 nucleotides read TGTGCCAGCAGCCAAGAGCTACAGGGTGCCGATACGCAGTATTTT. This codes for CASSQELQGADTQYF.

The chain carries TRBV30 and TRBJ2-5; 8 bases are shared with TRBD2. Germline V gene sequence: CDR1 GTSNPN, CDR2 SVGIG (reference sequence). Trimming took 7 bases from V and 4 from J; bases not matched to a gene: 8. This CDR3 is built from 13 residues. The CDR3 bases are TGTGCCTCCGGGGGGGACCTCCCAGAGACCCAGTACTTC. It codes for CASGGDLPETQYF.

V usage is TRBV7-9 and J usage is TRBJ2-7; 7 bases match TRBD1. V was pared by 5 bases and J by 3 bases, with 4 bases of the junction left unmatched. CDR1 and CDR2 (germline): SEHNR, FQNEAQ (reference sequence). CDR3 length equals 13 residues. The CDR3 nucleotides read TGTGCCAGCAGCGGGGACAGAGACTACGAGCAGTACTTC. It specifies CASSGDRDYEQYF.